The 27 T cell receptor beta chains in this list originate from one sample, sequenced in a study of T cells in Graves' hyperthyroidism and ophthalmopathy. TCR beta CDR3 region amplification was performed from RNA transcripts. The TCR CDR3 was amplified in a first-round RT-PCR using the HTBI primer set. MiXCR, run by TCRdb on the multiplex PCR reads, gives a single entry per CDR3 protein. The sample shows about 210,000 distinct CDR3 sequences, more than 15% of them seen only once. Sample: blood. The source is a man over 45 with Graves' hyperthyroidism.

This clonotype was seen many times. V gene TRBV7-2 combines with J gene TRBJ2-1, with 11 bases that match TRBD2. Looked up from germline, CDR1 is SGHTA and CDR2 is FQGNSA. V trimming: 4 bases; J trimming: 9 bases; junction bases outside the gene matches: 11. This CDR3 has 16 residues. CDR3 residues: CASSSTRTSGWAEQFF. Written as DNA, the CDR3 is TGTGCCAGCAGCTCCACACGGACTAGCGGGTGGGCTGAGCAGTTCTTC. Full variable domain (remainder filled in from reference TRBV7-2 and TRBJ2-1): GAGVSQSPSNKVTEKGKDVELRCDPISGHTALYWYRQSLGQGLEFLIYFQGNSAPDKSGLPSDRFSAERTGGSVSTLTIQRTQQEDSAVYLCASSSTRTSGWAEQFFGPGTRLTVL.

The chain combines TRBV6-1 with TRBJ1-3, with D unclear. Germline V gives CDR1 MNHNS, CDR2 SASEGT. The CDR3 consists of 14 residues. V was trimmed by 5 bases and J by 1 base, leaving 9 bases between them. CDR3: CASSQTPSGNTIYF. DNA for the CDR3: TGTGCCAGCAGTCAGACACCGTCTGGAAACACCATATATTTT.

CDR3 sequence: CASSVRDRVVEQYF. The CDR3 coding sequence is TGTGCCAGCAGCGTCCGGGACAGGGTGGTCGAGCAGTACTTC. The V call is TRBV5-8, the J call TRBJ2-7; 9 bases map to TRBD1. V was pared by 4 bases and J by 6 bases, with 8 bases of the junction left unmatched. CDR1 SGHTS and CDR2 YDEGEE come from the germline V gene. This CDR3 comprises 14 residues.

The chain joins TRBV5-1 to TRBJ2-7, with D perhaps matching TRBD1 or TRBD2 (5 bases each). From germline, CDR1 is SGHRS and CDR2 YFSETQ. Trimming cost V 5 bases and J 2 bases, with 11 bases left between them. The CDR3 consists of 13 residues. CDR3: CASSWDGTYEQYF. CDR3 coding DNA: TGCGCCAGCAGTTGGGACGGAACCTACGAGCAGTACTTC.

There are a few counts of this clonotype. The gene calls are TRBV6-1 and TRBJ1-5; possibly TRBD1 for D (5 bases). Germline CDR1 reads MNHNS; CDR2 reads SASEGT. V dropped 5 bases and J dropped 4 bases, with 12 bases sitting between them. The CDR3 is 14 amino acids. The DNA for the CDR3 is TGTGCCAGCAGTATGGGGCTAAGAAATCAGCCCCAGCATTTT. This translates into CASSMGLRNQPQHF.

V gene TRBV6-1 combines with J gene TRBJ2-3; D is unresolved. The CDR3 runs 15 residues. The V and J ends lost 1 base and 1 base respectively, with 9 bases between them. From germline, CDR1 is MNHNS and CDR2 SASEGT. This CDR3 is CASSEGAVRTDTQYF. CDR3 bases: TGTGCCAGCAGTGAAGGGGCGGTTCGCACAGATACGCAGTATTTT.

In its sample, this clonotype was seen many times. This chain links TRBV28 with TRBJ2-2; no clear D gene. CDR1 is MDHEN and CDR2 is SYDVKM in the germline V gene. Trimming stripped 1 base from V and 5 bases from J, with 14 bases between. This CDR3 contains 16 residues. This CDR3 is CASSLFAEVRTGELFF. In nucleotides, the CDR3 is TGTGCCAGCAGTTTATTTGCAGAAGTGAGGACCGGGGAGCTGTTTTTT.

The rearrangement uses TRBV5-8 and TRBJ1-5; D ambiguous. With 7 bases removed from V and 5 bases from J, the gap between germline ends came to 10 bases. Germline V lookup: CDR1 SGHTS, CDR2 YDEGEE. The CDR3 is 12 residues long. CDR3 DNA sequence: TGTGCCAGCTCCGGTCTAGATCAGCCCCAGCATTTT. Its translation is CASSGLDQPQHF.

This clonotype came up a few times. The rearrangement uses TRBV5-8 and TRBJ1-4, with D perhaps TRBD1 (5 bases). Trimming pared 4 bases from V and 0 bases from J, leaving 13 bases between. This CDR3 has 16 amino acids. Germline V lookup: CDR1 SGHTS, CDR2 YDEGEE. CDR3 sequence (DNA): TGTGCCAGCAGCGCGTGGGACGCACCAACTAATGAAAAACTGTTTTTT. Protein: CASSAWDAPTNEKLFF.

This clonotype has a handful of counts. This chain connects TRBV5-4 to TRBJ2-7; 8 positions agree with TRBD1. This CDR3 is built from 12 residues. Trimming took 4 bases from V and 9 from J; bases not matched to a gene: 6. The germline V gene encodes CDR1 SGHNT and CDR2 YYREEE (reference sequence). CDR3 sequence (DNA): TGTGCCAGCAGCGGCGGACAGGGCGGGCAGTACTTC. Translated, it gives CASSGGQGGQYF.

There are many counts of this clonotype. V is TRBV24-1 and J is TRBJ2-7; D is possibly TRBD1 (5 bases). The CDR3 runs to 13 residues. The germline V and J ends were trimmed by 3 bases and 8 bases, with 13 bases remaining between them. Germline V gene data show CDR1 as KGHDR and CDR2 as SFDVKD. The CDR3 here is CATSDTTDAKQYF. CDR3 bases: TGTGCCACCAGTGATACGACAGACGCTAAGCAGTACTTC.

This clonotype came up many times. CDR3 sequence reads: CASSESVGAGPQFF. The DNA of the CDR3 is TGTGCCAGCAGTGAATCGGTAGGGGCAGGACCACAGTTCTTC. The chain has TRBV2 and TRBJ2-1, with D maybe TRBD1 (5 bases). Germline V gene lookup returns CDR1 SNHLY and CDR2 FYNNEI. This CDR3 contains 14 residues. V gave up 2 bases and J gave up 13 bases, with 18 bases separating them.

This clonotype has at least ten counts. The rearrangement uses TRBV7-2 and TRBJ1-2, with unresolved D. The V gene's germline CDR1 is SGHTA and CDR2 FQGNSA. This CDR3 is built from 14 residues. Trimming took 3 bases from V and 6 from J, leaving 14 bases between them. CDR3 amino acids: CASSLSWQVDGYTF. The DNA for the CDR3 is TGTGCCAGCAGCTTGAGCTGGCAGGTCGATGGCTACACCTTC.

This chain links TRBV9 with TRBJ2-7, with 11 positions matching TRBD2. Trimming took 0 bases from V and 6 from J; bases not matched to a gene: 8. The germline CDR1 and CDR2 sequences are SGDLS and YYNGEE. The length of the CDR3 is 16 residues. The CDR3 loop is CASSVAILAGVSEQYF. The CDR3 nucleotides read TGTGCCAGCAGCGTAGCAATACTAGCGGGAGTCTCCGAGCAGTACTTC.

The genes are TRBV20-1 and TRBJ1-2; 10 bases fit TRBD1. The CDR3 loop spans 15 amino acids. CDR1 and CDR2 (germline): DFQATT, SNEGSKA (reference sequence). J lost 3 bases, V lost 3 bases, and 7 bases had no gene match. As DNA, the CDR3 is TGCAGTGCTAGGGATAGGGACAGGGGTTACTATGGCTACACCTTC. It codes for CSARDRDRGYYGYTF.

In this sample, this clonotype turned up many times. The chain is built from TRBV12-3 or TRBV12-4 and TRBJ2-7; D may be TRBD2 (6 bases). V was trimmed by 6 bases and J by 3 bases, leaving 15 bases between them. The CDR3 is 14 amino acids. CDR3 loop: CASSGTVGYYEQYF. CDR3 DNA sequence: TGTGCCAGCAGCGGGACTGTGGGGTACTACGAGCAGTACTTC.

This clonotype was seen more than once but under ten times. V is TRBV6-2 or TRBV6-3 and J is TRBJ2-3; TRBD1 matches 8 bases. The CDR3 sequence is 18 residues long. The V gene's germline CDR1 is MNHEY and CDR2 SVGEGT. The junction had 13 bases not matched to a gene; V was cut back by 0 bases and J by 5 bases. The chain's CDR3 is CASSYSPGQGRWGDTQYF. The CDR3 DNA is TGTGCCAGCAGTTACTCGCCCGGACAGGGAAGGTGGGGAGATACGCAGTATTTT.

This clonotype was picked up a small number of times. The chain recombines TRBV11-1 with TRBJ2-7; tentatively, D is TRBD1 or TRBD2 (6 bases each). The ends were cut back, 5 bases at V and 4 bases at J, with 18 bases in the middle. Germline CDR1 reads SGHAT; CDR2 reads FQDESV (reference sequence). CDR3 length: 15 amino acids. In DNA, the CDR3 is TGTGCCAGCAGCCCAAGGGGGGACCTCAGATACGAGCAGTACTTC. Translating it yields CASSPRGDLRYEQYF.

This clonotype turned up a few times. The chain carries TRBV7-9 and TRBJ2-3; D is perhaps TRBD1 or TRBD2 (5 bases each). The CDR3 is made up of 17 amino acids. The germline V and J ends were trimmed by 1 base and 6 bases, with 20 bases remaining between them. From germline, CDR1 is SEHNR and CDR2 FQNEAQ (reference sequence). The CDR3 here is CASSLEGWGRDDDTQYF. DNA for the CDR3: TGTGCCAGCAGCTTAGAGGGTTGGGGTAGGGACGACGATACGCAGTATTTT.

This clonotype was seen only a few times. The gene calls are TRBV2 and TRBJ1-4; 8 bases are a match to TRBD1. CDR3 length: 13 residues. The germline V gene encodes CDR1 SNHLY and CDR2 FYNNEI. V lost 10 bases and J lost 6; bases outside the gene matches: 7. CDR3 sequence (DNA): TGTGCCACCCAGGGGGCATTTTATGAAAAACTGTTTTTT. Its translation: CATQGAFYEKLFF.

This clonotype was seen only a few times. The V and J genes are TRBV4-1 and TRBJ1-4; a weak D match, TRBD1 (5 bases). The CDR3 is made up of 18 amino acids. Looked up from germline, CDR1 is MGHRA and CDR2 is YSYEKL. The ends were cut back, 4 bases at V and 5 bases at J, with 23 bases in the middle. The CDR3 spells CASSLGTLGGGINEKLFF. The CDR3, as DNA: TGCGCCAGCAGCCTTGGGACGCTCGGGGGAGGGATAAATGAAAAACTGTTTTTT.

This clonotype was recorded many times. The chain joins TRBV11-3 to TRBJ2-3; 12 bases are shared with TRBD2. Per germline, CDR1 SGHNT and CDR2 YENEEA. There are 16 residues in the CDR3. Germline trimming cut 3 bases from V and 2 bases from J; bases unmatched to any gene: 3. This CDR3 is CASSFRTSGTTDTQYF. The CDR3 bases are TGTGCCAGCAGCTTCCGGACTAGCGGGACCACAGATACGCAGTATTTT.

This clonotype has a count of ten or more. The chain couples TRBV11-3 to TRBJ2-5; D is unclear. The V gene's germline CDR1 is SGHNT and CDR2 YENEEA. CDR3 size: 11 residues. Trimming left V 6 bases short and J 5 bases short, with 7 bases between. The CDR3 coding sequence is TGTGCCAGCAGGCTATCTGAGACCCAGTACTTC. Translating it yields CASRLSETQYF.

This clonotype was observed a handful of times. V usage is TRBV9 and J usage is TRBJ2-7, with TRBD1 matching 7 bases. Germline loops: CDR1 SGDLS, CDR2 YYNGEE. The CDR3 has 16 amino acids. Unmatched junction bases numbered 9, after V lost 0 bases and J lost 3 bases. In DNA form, the CDR3 reads TGTGCCAGCAGCGTAGCTGCCGGGACAGCCATCTACGAGCAGTACTTC. It encodes CASSVAAGTAIYEQYF.

Note on this clonotype: A much larger clone lies one base from this, so it may be a read error. The chain recombines TRBV5-5 with TRBJ1-4, with 8 positions matching TRBD1. This CDR3 contains 16 residues. CDR1 SGHKS and CDR2 YYEKEE come from the germline V gene (reference sequence). The CDR3 coding sequence is TGTGCCAGCAGCATCTTCAGGGGGCGCGTTAATGAAAAACTGGTTTTT. Its protein product is CASSIFRGRVNEKLVF.

This clonotype occurred a few times. The genes are TRBV6-6 and TRBJ2-7; a possible D gene is TRBD1 (6 bases). This CDR3 spans 14 amino acids. Germline lookup yields CDR1 MNHNY and CDR2 SVGAGI (reference sequence). V was pared by 2 bases and J by 2 bases, with 10 bases between. Here the CDR3 DNA reads TGTGCCAGCAGTTACCAGGGGCTCACCTACGAGCAGTACTTC. This sequence encodes CASSYQGLTYEQYF.

This clonotype was found many times. The chain carries TRBV11-2 and TRBJ2-7; 8 bases map to TRBD2. The V gene end was trimmed by 7 bases and the J gene end by 8 bases; junction bases not matched to a gene: 7. The CDR3 covers 12 residues. Germline-derived CDR1 and CDR2 are SGHAT and FQNNGV. The CDR3 region has the DNA TGTGCCAGCACCGAAGCGGGAGACCAGCAGTACTTC. It encodes CASTEAGDQQYF.